The 17 T cell receptor beta chains listed next were all sequenced from one sample in a study of T cell repertoires in aging, cancer and after chemotherapy. The template was genomic DNA from peripheral blood, not RNA. Multiplex touch-down PCR with TRB-A/B primers amplified rearranged V-D-J TRB sequences. Each CDR3 protein gets one entry after TCRdb re-called the multiplex PCR reads with MiXCR. The sample includes fewer than 12,000 distinct CDR3 sequences, over 25% seen only once; the top ten take more than 3%. The specimen sequenced was blood. The receptors shown here come from a human donor in good health.

This clonotype was seen more than once but under ten times. The rearrangement links TRBV6-5 to TRBJ1-5; D uncertain. Trimming removed 5 bases from V and 6 bases from J, with 20 bases in between. CDR1 MNHEY and CDR2 SVGAGI come from the germline V gene. The CDR3 consists of 16 residues. The CDR3 region is CASSPILPREGQPQHF. CDR3 bases: TGTGCCAGCAGTCCAATTCTACCTCGGGAGGGTCAGCCCCAGCATTTT.

In the case of this clonotype: An end of the junction does not agree with germline; a read error may underlie this. The J gene is TRBJ1-2, the V gene TRBV27; 7 nucleotides agree with TRBD1. The CDR3 extends over 15 amino acids. Germline CDR1 MNHEY, CDR2 SMNVEV (reference sequence). The CDR3 reads CVSSFSGQPVYGYTF. The CDR3 nucleotides are TGTGTCAGCAGTTTCTCGGGACAGCCTGTCTATGGCTACACCTTC.

The chain uses TRBV20-1 and TRBJ2-7, with 7 bases fitting TRBD1. With 8 bases clipped from V and 4 bases from J, the junction kept 8 bases outside the gene matches. Germline CDR1 is DFQATT and CDR2 is SNEGSKA (reference sequence). The CDR3 extends over 12 amino acids. The DNA for the CDR3 is TGCAGTTCCTGGGACAGTTCATACGAGCAGTACTTC. This sequence encodes CSSWDSSYEQYF.

This clonotype turned up a few times. This chain joins TRBV18 and TRBJ2-1; 8 bases are a match to TRBD2. In germline, CDR1 is KGHSH, CDR2 LQKENI. The CDR3 has 16 amino acids. Germline trimming cut 3 bases from V and 4 bases from J; bases unmatched to any gene: 8. The CDR3 DNA reads as TGTGCCAGCTCACCTCGGAGCGGGGGTAATTACAATGAGCAGTTCTTC. The encoded protein is CASSPRSGGNYNEQFF.

This clonotype is medium-sized. This chain links TRBV30 with TRBJ2-1; TRBD2 might be the D (6 bases). This CDR3 has 14 residues. The germline V gene encodes CDR1 GTSNPN and CDR2 SVGIG (reference sequence). Trimming removed 0 bases at V and 6 bases at J, with 12 bases between. CDR3 residues: CAWSVLLASNEQFF. In DNA, the CDR3 is TGTGCCTGGAGTGTACTACTAGCAAGCAATGAGCAGTTCTTC.

A note on this clonotype: A single base separates this from a much larger clone, so it may be a read error. This sequence joins TRBV29-1 and TRBJ2-1; D unclear. There are 11 residues in the CDR3. Per the germline V gene, CDR1 is SQVTM and CDR2 is ANQGSEA. The CDR3 loop is CGVAVGNEQFF. The CDR3, as DNA: TGCGGCGTTGCGGTGGGTAATGAGCAGTTCTTC.

This clonotype came up once. J is TRBJ1-5 and V is TRBV6-5; D ambiguous. The CDR3 totals 13 residues. With 7 bases removed from V and 4 bases from J, the gap between germline ends came to 11 bases. The germline V gene has CDR1 MNHEY and CDR2 SVGAGI. CDR3 amino acids: CASKQNRNQPQHF. The DNA of the CDR3 is TGTGCCAGCAAACAGAATAGAAATCAGCCCCAGCATTTT.

The genes are TRBV7-2 and TRBJ1-2; no clear D gene. V gave up 4 bases and J gave up 13 bases, with 16 bases separating them. CDR3 length equals 12 residues. The germline CDR1 and CDR2 sequences are SGHTA and FQGNSA. Here the CDR3 DNA reads TGTGCCAGCAGCTACCGTCCCTCAAGCTGCACCTTC. The encoded protein is CASSYRPSSCTF.

This clonotype has more than one count but fewer than ten. The chain combines TRBV6-5 with TRBJ2-7; 7 bases are a match to TRBD1. Germline-derived CDR1 and CDR2 are MNHEY and SVGAGI. Trimming removed 7 bases from V and 3 bases from J; junction bases left unmatched: 6. This CDR3 has 13 amino acids. DNA of the CDR3: TGTGCCAGCACCCCGTCAGGGGGCTACGAGCAGTACTTC. It codes for CASTPSGGYEQYF.

This chain connects TRBV19 to TRBJ1-4; D is unresolved. CDR1 and CDR2 (germline): LNHDA, SQIVND (reference sequence). The CDR3 loop spans 14 amino acids. V was trimmed by 10 bases and J by 0 bases, leaving 12 bases between them. CDR3 in amino acids: CATSVTTTNEKLFF. As DNA, the CDR3 is TGTGCCACCTCGGTAACTACAACTAATGAAAAACTGTTTTTT.

This clonotype was detected a few times. The chain combines TRBV5-4 with TRBJ2-1, with a possible D match to TRBD2 (5 bases). The CDR3 extends over 14 amino acids. Germline CDR1 reads SGHNT; CDR2 reads YYREEE (reference sequence). V was cut by 4 bases and J by 6 bases, with 14 bases left in between. The CDR3 DNA reads as TGTGCCAGCAGCATCAGCGGAGTGGGCAATGAGCAGTTCTTC. Translated: CASSISGVGNEQFF.

In its sample, this clonotype ranks as medium-sized. Here the CDR3 reads CASSVRLGLYEQYF. The CDR3 DNA follows: TGTGCCAGTAGTGTGAGACTAGGGCTATACGAGCAGTACTTC. The gene calls are TRBV19 and TRBJ2-7; a possible D gene is TRBD2 (6 bases). CDR3 length: 14 amino acids. Trimming took 5 bases from V and 4 from J, leaving 15 bases between them. Germline lookup yields CDR1 LNHDA and CDR2 SQIVND (reference sequence).

This clonotype is medium-sized. In nucleotides, the CDR3 is TGTGCCAGCAGCTTGGAGAGGAATGAGCAGTTCTTC. It is translated as CASSLERNEQFF. The chain combines TRBV5-6 with TRBJ2-1, with D unresolved. CDR3 length: 12 residues. Germline lookup yields CDR1 SGHDT and CDR2 YYEEEE. Trimming pared 0 bases from V and 7 bases from J, leaving 5 bases between.

A remark on this clonotype: A much larger clonotype is one base distant, so this may be a read error. The chain combines TRBV19 with TRBJ2-1, with 9 bases that match TRBD2. This CDR3 contains 18 residues. Per the germline V gene, CDR1 is LNHDA and CDR2 is SQIVND (reference sequence). The CDR3 spells CASSIQPAGGTYYNKQFF. For the CDR3, the DNA is TGTGCCAGTAGTATCCAGCCAGCGGGGGGTACCTACTACAATAAGCAGTTCTTC.

The J gene is TRBJ1-2, the V gene TRBV5-1, with 7 bases lining up with TRBD1. CDR1 is SGHRS and CDR2 is YFSETQ in the germline V gene. The CDR3 contains 13 residues. The ends lost 2 bases at V and 3 bases at J; junction bases unmatched: 1. CDR3 amino acids: CASSLGGHYGYTF. Written as DNA, the CDR3 is TGCGCCAGCAGCTTAGGGGGCCACTATGGCTACACCTTC.

V is TRBV6-5 and J is TRBJ1-2; TRBD1 matches 7 bases. The trim removed 5 bases at V and 1 base at J, leaving 10 bases unmatched. The CDR3 runs to 16 residues. Germline V lookup: CDR1 MNHEY, CDR2 SVGAGI. The CDR3 sequence: CASSDLGTARNYGYTF. Written as DNA, the CDR3 is TGTGCCAGCAGTGATTTAGGGACAGCTCGTAACTATGGCTACACCTTC.

The rearrangement uses TRBV6-1 and TRBJ1-5; D is uncertain. Trimming pared 4 bases from V and 3 bases from J, leaving 10 bases between. Germline-derived CDR1 and CDR2 are MNHNS and SASEGT. The CDR3 totals 14 residues. In DNA, the CDR3 is TGTGCCAGCAGTGCGGAGGCAGCCAATCAGCCCCAGCATTTT. This encodes CASSAEAANQPQHF.